A single sample gave rise to the 26 T cell receptor beta chains below, sequenced in a study of shared clonotypes between healthy human individuals. Naive CD8 cells lacked CD45RO, underwent positive selection for CCR7 and left out terminally differentiated effector memory CD45RA+ cells. Sequenced by immunoSEQ multiplex PCR; TCRdb stores in-frame clones only, minus some. The table has about 1,900,000 clones, roughly 94% seen once. The sequenced material came from naive CD8+ T cells sorted from blood. The receptors originated from a man aged 18 to 29 in good health.

A note on this clone: The sample holds other DNA sequences that translate to the same CDR3. The chain has TRBV7-9 and TRBJ2-3, with 10 bases identical to TRBD2. Germline loops: CDR1 SEHNR, CDR2 FQNEAQ (reference sequence). The CDR3 covers 16 residues. V was clipped by 4 bases and J by 3 bases; unmatched bases: 7. CDR3 loop: CASSSRTSGGTDTQYF. The CDR3, as DNA: TGTGCCAGCAGCTCCCGGACTAGCGGTGGAACAGATACGCAGTATTTT.

This clone was counted a single time. Mismatch with germline at one junction end may stem from a read error. V is TRBV4-1 and J is TRBJ1-5; D remains unclear. The CDR3 sequence is 16 residues long. CDR1 and CDR2 (germline): MGHRA, YSYEKL. The CDR3 DNA reads as TGCGCCAGCAGTCAAGGTTATGCGGGAGGCAATCAGCCCCAGCATTTT. It translates to CASSQGYAGGNQPQHF.

The chain has TRBV7-8 and TRBJ2-7, with 8 bases fitting TRBD2. The CDR3 loop spans 14 amino acids. The germline CDR1 and CDR2 sequences are SGHVS and FQNEAQ. The V segment lost 1 base and the J segment 6 bases; nucleotides outside the gene matches: 5. The CDR3 nucleotides read TGTGCCAGCAGCTTAGAGCGGGGGACTCTCGAGCAGTACTTC. Its translation: CASSLERGTLEQYF.

The rearrangement links TRBV7-9 to TRBJ1-1; possibly TRBD1 for D (5 bases). This CDR3 is 16 amino acids long. V lost 1 base, J lost 1 base, and 13 bases lay in between. CDR1 is SEHNR and CDR2 is FQNEAQ in the germline V gene (reference sequence). The chain's CDR3 is CASSLVYAGSNTEAFF. CDR3 nucleotides: TGTGCCAGCAGCTTAGTCTACGCAGGGTCGAACACTGAAGCTTTCTTT.

Notes on this clone: The identical CDR3 is also encoded by other nucleotide sequences in the sample. The rearrangement joins TRBV6-5 to TRBJ2-1; no clear D gene. The CDR3 totals 13 residues. V gave up 0 bases and J gave up 6 bases, with 6 bases separating them. Germline-derived CDR1 and CDR2 are MNHEY and SVGAGI. The CDR3 region is CASSYSSPNEQFF. The CDR3 nucleotides read TGTGCCAGCAGTTACTCTTCACCCAATGAGCAGTTCTTC.

The CDR3 nucleotides read TGTGCCAGCAGCCAATCCCACAATCAGCCCCAGCATTTT. The encoded protein is CASSQSHNQPQHF. The rearrangement joins TRBV16 to TRBJ1-5; D gene unclear. The germline gives CDR1 KGHSY, CDR2 FQNENV. The CDR3 totals 13 residues. V gave up 0 bases and J gave up 3 bases, with 3 bases separating them.

About this clone: The same CDR3 can be traced to other DNA sequences in this sample. This chain connects TRBV27 to TRBJ2-1; 10 nucleotides match TRBD2. J lost 4 bases, V lost 3 bases, and 3 bases had no gene match. CDR1 is MNHEY and CDR2 is SMNVEV in the germline V gene (reference sequence). This CDR3 is 15 amino acids long. The CDR3 protein is CASSFSGGPYNEQFF. The CDR3 coding sequence is TGTGCCAGCAGTTTTAGCGGGGGGCCTTACAATGAGCAGTTCTTC.

Of note for this clone: The sample has other DNA sequences that encode this CDR3 too. The V and J genes are TRBV27 and TRBJ2-7, with 7 bases matching TRBD2. CDR1 and CDR2 from the germline V gene are MNHEY and SMNVEV (reference sequence). The CDR3 is 15 amino acids. J was trimmed by 0 bases and V by 2 bases; bases with no gene match: 4. This CDR3 is CASSLVGGSSYEQYF. The DNA of the CDR3 is TGTGCCAGCAGTTTAGTCGGGGGGAGCTCCTACGAGCAGTACTTC.

The chain is built from TRBV6-6 and TRBJ2-7; D gene uncertain. The V gene's germline CDR1 is MNHNY and CDR2 SVGAGI (reference sequence). Trimming cost V 0 bases and J 4 bases, with 10 bases left between them. This CDR3 comprises 14 residues. Here the CDR3 reads CASSYSSEEYEQYF. The CDR3, as DNA: TGTGCCAGCAGTTACTCGAGCGAGGAGTACGAGCAGTACTTC.

This clone came up once. Other DNA sequences from this sample encode an identical CDR3 as well. The chain carries TRBV9 and TRBJ2-5; D is possibly TRBD2 (6 bases). This CDR3 comprises 12 residues. Trimming removed 7 bases at V and 2 bases at J, with 9 bases between. Germline V gene data show CDR1 as SGDLS and CDR2 as YYNGEE. CDR3 in DNA: TGTGCCAGCGGGGACTCACAAGAGACCCAGTACTTC. Protein product: CASGDSQETQYF.

The chain is built from TRBV11-2 and TRBJ2-1, with a tentative D call TRBD2 (6 bases). This CDR3 has 16 amino acids. The V end lost 0 bases, the J end lost 8 bases, and 17 bases lay between the germline ends. Germline lookup yields CDR1 SGHAT and CDR2 FQNNGV. The DNA for the CDR3 is TGTGCCAGCAGCTTAGAGGAGGGGCGTTTGATCCATGAGCAGTTCTTC. Translated, it gives CASSLEEGRLIHEQFF.

This chain connects TRBV10-2 to TRBJ2-1; TRBD1 aligns across 7 bases. V was clipped by 3 bases and J by 15 bases; unmatched bases: 8. The germline gives CDR1 WSHSY, CDR2 SAAADI. This CDR3 has 12 residues. Here the CDR3 DNA reads TGCGCCAGCAGTGATGAGGGGGCCCAGCCGTTCTTC. This encodes CASSDEGAQPFF.

The rearrangement links TRBV6-5 to TRBJ1-6, with no clear D. This CDR3 is built from 12 residues. Germline-derived CDR1 and CDR2 are MNHEY and SVGAGI. V lost 6 bases, J lost 9 bases, and 9 bases lay in between. This CDR3 is CASRSAFSPLHF. The CDR3 nucleotides read TGTGCCAGCAGAAGTGCCTTTTCACCCCTCCACTTT.

The gene calls are TRBV11-2 and TRBJ2-1; 8 bases map to TRBD1. This CDR3 has 13 amino acids. V lost 6 bases, J lost 8 bases, and 6 bases stayed unmatched. The V gene's germline CDR1 is SGHAT and CDR2 FQNNGV. The CDR3 protein is CASSQTGVDEQFF. In DNA form, the CDR3 reads TGTGCCAGCAGTCAGACAGGGGTGGATGAGCAGTTCTTC.

The rearrangement joins TRBV29-1 to TRBJ2-3; 10 positions agree with TRBD1. Per germline, CDR1 SQVTM and CDR2 ANQGSEA. The trim removed 2 bases at V and 2 bases at J, leaving 4 bases unmatched. The CDR3 extends over 15 amino acids. CDR3 coding DNA: TGCAGCGTTGAACCGAGACAGGGGGCCACAGATACGCAGTATTTT. This sequence encodes CSVEPRQGATDTQYF.

This clone has only one observation. The J gene is TRBJ2-2, the V gene TRBV5-4, with a possible D match to TRBD2 (6 bases). Between the trimmed V and J ends, which lost 2 bases and 0 bases, there was a span of 17 bases. This CDR3 region has 18 residues. Germline V gives CDR1 SGHNT, CDR2 YYREEE (reference sequence). The CDR3 here is CASSLGGVTLPNTGELFF. The CDR3 bases are TGTGCCAGCAGCTTAGGAGGGGTTACGCTTCCGAACACCGGGGAGCTGTTTTTT.

The chain joins TRBV11-1 to TRBJ2-2; the D gene is possibly TRBD2 (6 bases). The germline V gene has CDR1 SGHAT and CDR2 FQDESV (reference sequence). CDR3 length: 14 amino acids. V dropped 2 bases and J dropped 5 bases, with 9 bases sitting between them. CDR3: CASSLYGGTGELFF. As DNA, the CDR3 is TGTGCCAGCAGCTTATATGGGGGGACCGGGGAGCTGTTTTTT.

The chain carries TRBV19 and TRBJ2-5; TRBD2 agrees at 7 bases. The ends lost 6 bases at V and 1 base at J; junction bases unmatched: 5. Germline V CDR1 and CDR2: LNHDA, SQIVND (reference sequence). CDR3 length: 14 residues. For the CDR3, the DNA is TGTGCCAGTAGGGGGGAGGGGCCCCAAGAGACCCAGTACTTC. This sequence encodes CASRGEGPQETQYF.

This sequence joins TRBV7-9 and TRBJ1-1; D remains unclear. The germline CDR1 and CDR2 sequences are SEHNR and FQNEAQ (reference sequence). The CDR3 spans 12 residues. The germline V and J ends were trimmed by 6 bases and 4 bases, with 9 bases remaining between them. The CDR3 nucleotides are TGTGCCAGCAGTCGACACAGCACTGAAGCTTTCTTT. This sequence encodes CASSRHSTEAFF.

The chain uses TRBV18 and TRBJ2-7, with D uncertain. Deletions cut 0 bases from V and 3 bases from J, with 0 bases between. The V gene's germline CDR1 is KGHSH and CDR2 LQKENI. There are 11 residues in the CDR3. Here the CDR3 DNA reads TGTGCCAGCTCACCACCCTACGAGCAGTACTTC. It specifies CASSPPYEQYF.

The rearrangement uses TRBV5-6 and TRBJ2-7; 11 positions agree with TRBD1. V shed 1 base and J 7 bases; nucleotides not matched to a gene: 16. From germline, CDR1 is SGHDT and CDR2 YYEEEE. The CDR3 is 18 residues long. DNA of the CDR3: TGTGCCAGCAGCTTGAGTGGTCGGTGGGGACAGGGGGTTGATGAGCAGTACTTC. Its translation is CASSLSGRWGQGVDEQYF.

V gene TRBV6-6 combines with J gene TRBJ1-1; D is undetermined. The CDR3 loop spans 16 amino acids. Germline loops: CDR1 MNHNY, CDR2 SVGAGI (reference sequence). Trimming stripped 6 bases from V and 1 base from J, with 18 bases between. This CDR3 reads CASSAPPQGWNTEAFF. CDR3 nucleotide sequence: TGTGCCAGCAGCGCCCCTCCACAAGGCTGGAACACTGAAGCTTTCTTT.

The chain couples TRBV4-1 to TRBJ1-1; D gene unclear. Germline values: CDR1 MGHRA, CDR2 YSYEKL. The V gene lost 8 bases and the J gene lost 6 bases, with 13 bases spanning the gap. The CDR3 has 12 amino acids. The CDR3 sequence: CASGITGSEAFF. For the CDR3, the DNA is TGCGCCAGCGGCATCACGGGGTCTGAAGCTTTCTTT.

The chain is built from TRBV7-2 and TRBJ2-7; 8 bases map to TRBD2. Trimming at V came to 1 base and at J to 0 bases, leaving 8 bases not matched to a gene. Germline CDR1 SGHTA, CDR2 FQGNSA. There are 17 residues in the CDR3. CDR3 amino acids: CASSLGFSGGPSYEQYF. The CDR3 region has the DNA TGTGCCAGCAGCTTAGGTTTTTCGGGGGGGCCCTCCTACGAGCAGTACTTC.

This sequence joins TRBV30 and TRBJ2-1, with 8 bases aligning to TRBD2. This CDR3 has 18 residues. V gave up 2 bases and J gave up 3 bases; unmatched junction bases: 15. From germline, CDR1 is GTSNPN and CDR2 SVGIG (reference sequence). This CDR3 reads CAWSPGGALATLYNEQFF. The CDR3 coding sequence is TGTGCCTGGAGTCCCGGGGGGGCTCTCGCGACTCTCTACAATGAGCAGTTCTTC.

The chain is built from TRBV5-5 and TRBJ2-7; TRBD1 aligns across 9 bases. The J segment lost 4 bases and the V segment lost 5 bases, leaving 7 bases of the junction unmatched. CDR1 SGHKS and CDR2 YYEKEE come from the germline V gene (reference sequence). The CDR3 extends over 14 amino acids. CDR3 sequence (DNA): TGTGCCAGCAGTTACACCGGGACAGGGTACGAGCAGTACTTC. Its translation: CASSYTGTGYEQYF.